This T cell receptor beta chain stems from a study of spatial heterogeneity in lung cancer. Study in general: Averaged across combinations, each unique TCR and UMI pairing appeared more than ten times in raw reads, which were uncorrected.

As for time point: blood at routine non-recurrence follow-up after resection. Sequencing of whole RNA from tumor, nontumor lung or frozen PBMC involved no sorting. This clonotype occurred a few times. Individually, TCR cDNA molecules were each labelled with a unique molecular identifier. TCRdb recomputed calls from the 5' RACE reads with MiXCR, one row per CDR3 protein. The sample consists of around 110,000 distinct CDR3 sequences, 10% to 15% of them appearing once. CDR1 and CDR2 (germline): KGHSH, LQKENI. The CDR3 runs 14 residues. Germline trimming cut 5 bases from V and 8 bases from J; bases unmatched to any gene: 7.

The rearrangement joins TRBV18 to TRBJ2-4; 9 nucleotides agree with TRBD1. This receptor was identified in a male donor with early-stage non-small cell lung cancer. The material sequenced was PBMCs, taken at follow-up. CDR3 bases: TGTGCCAGCTCAAAGCGGGACAGGGAGGACATTCAGTACTTC. Its translation: CASSKRDREDIQYF.